What follows describes a single T cell receptor (beta chain). Its antigen is unidentified. This sample was taken from a study of T cell responses to AZD1222 COVID-19 vaccine. Findings of the study overall: Only 5 or 6 individuals given AZD1222 were seropositive at baseline. Donors in the cohort were predominantly white British and more often female, and clonal diversity was possibly underestimated. Nearly half of spike-specific TCRs reportedly go after variant regions that carry no mutations.

Sequencing used immunoSEQ multiplex PCR; TCRdb keeps in-frame clones, though not all of them. Of approximately 120,000 clones listed, about 94% were seen once; the top ten hold more than 0.7%. The V end was cut by 6 bases, the J end by 3 bases, with 12 bases between. This CDR3 spans 13 amino acids. In germline, CDR1 is MNHEY, CDR2 SVGAGI. The clonotype originates from an adult in good health. This chain connects TRBV6-5 to TRBJ2-7, with D possibly matching TRBD1 (6 bases). The sample consisted of peripheral blood, taken on day 0 of AZD1222 vaccination. CDR3 sequence: CASSLSRGYEQYF. DNA of the CDR3: TGTGCCAGCAGCCTATCCAGGGGCTACGAGCAGTACTTC.